The 19 T cell receptor beta chains listed next were all sequenced from one sample in a study of T cells in Graves' hyperthyroidism and ophthalmopathy. Amplification of TCR beta CDR3 regions was performed using RNA transcripts as template. In the first-round RT-PCR of the TCR CDR3, the HTBI primer set was used. TCRdb re-analysed the multiplex PCR reads in MiXCR, keeping a single row per CDR3 protein. This sample has a few hundred thousand distinct CDR3 sequences, with 12% to 15% found just once. Sequencing was done on a sample of blood. The origin of the receptors is a woman aged 45-65 years with Graves' hyperthyroidism that later progressed to Graves' ophthalmopathy.

The chain uses TRBV6-1 and TRBJ2-3, with TRBD2 matching 8 bases. The CDR3 spans 15 residues. Germline V gene data show CDR1 as MNHNS and CDR2 as SASEGT. V lost 3 bases, J lost 2 bases, and 4 bases stayed unmatched. The CDR3 DNA reads TGTGCCAGCAGTGATCGGACTAGCCCCACAGATACGCAGTATTTT. Protein: CASSDRTSPTDTQYF.

Ten or more counts support this clonotype. V and J are TRBV2 and TRBJ2-7; no reliable D call. The CDR3 length is 13 residues. Germline CDR1 is SNHLY and CDR2 is FYNNEI. The V end lost 7 bases, the J end lost 1 base, and 11 bases lay between the germline ends. The CDR3 sequence: CASTFPVSYEQYF. The CDR3 bases are TGTGCCAGCACCTTCCCAGTTTCCTACGAGCAGTACTTC.

The table lists this clonotype with a few counts. V usage is TRBV13 and J usage is TRBJ1-4; possible D gene TRBD1, 6 bases. V was pared by 5 bases and J by 8 bases, with 18 bases between. In germline, CDR1 is PRHDT, CDR2 FYEKMQ (reference sequence). The CDR3 is 15 amino acids. The CDR3 sequence is CASSRRGLWEEKLFF. In DNA, the CDR3 is TGTGCCAGCAGCCGGAGGGGGTTATGGGAAGAAAAACTGTTTTTT.

The chain recombines TRBV11-2 with TRBJ1-4, with TRBD1 matching over 9 bases. CDR1 and CDR2 from the germline V gene are SGHAT and FQNNGV. The CDR3 is made up of 18 amino acids. J was trimmed by 7 bases and V by 1 base; bases with no gene match: 13. CDR3 bases: TGTGCCAGCAGCTTAGTGGCACAGGGGGCAGATGACGGTGAAAAACTGTTTTTT. It is translated as CASSLVAQGADDGEKLFF.

This clonotype was recorded many times. The genes are TRBV5-6 and TRBJ2-5; D unresolved. Trimming cost V 3 bases and J 0 bases, with 6 bases left between them. Germline assignment: CDR1 SGHDT and CDR2 YYEEEE. This CDR3 comprises 13 residues. The CDR3 reads CASSSGHQETQYF. DNA of the CDR3: TGTGCCAGCAGCTCAGGCCACCAAGAGACCCAGTACTTC.

This chain uses TRBV18 with TRBJ2-5; 8 nucleotides line up with TRBD2. This CDR3 is 15 amino acids long. V gave up 6 bases and J gave up 1 base; unmatched junction bases: 7. CDR1 and CDR2 from the germline V gene are KGHSH and LQKENI. As DNA, the CDR3 is TGTGCCAGCTCTCGTAGCGGGGCTACCCAAGAGACCCAGTACTTC. This translates into CASSRSGATQETQYF. Together with reference TRBV18 and TRBJ2-5, the CDR3 gives the full variable domain: NAGVMQNPRHLVRRRGQEARLRCSPMKGHSHVYWYRQLPEEGLKFMVYLQKENIIDESGMPKERFSAEFPKEGPSILRIQQVVRGDSAAYFCASSRSGATQETQYFGPGTRLLVL.

A note on this clonotype: An end of the junction differs from the germline gene, which may be a read error. This chain connects TRBV28 to TRBJ1-5, with D perhaps TRBD1 (6 bases). CDR3 length: 13 residues. Germline values: CDR1 MDHEN, CDR2 SYDVKM. The CDR3 sequence: CASRGQSIQPQHF. The CDR3 nucleotides are TGTGCCAGCCGGGGACAAAGCATTCAGCCCCAGCATTTT.

Of note for this clonotype: A read error may be the cause here, since a much bigger clone is one base away. CDR3 sequence (DNA): TGCAGCGCTGCTTTCAATCTGGGAGGGAGGCACGAGCAGTACTTC. This translates into CSAAFNLGGRHEQYF. The genes are TRBV29-1 and TRBJ2-7; 7 nucleotides line up with TRBD2. The germline V gene has CDR1 SQVTM and CDR2 ANQGSEA. V lost 7 bases to trimming and J lost 5 bases; unmatched junction nucleotides: 17. The CDR3 is 15 residues long.

This clonotype is termed medium-sized (0.01 to 0.1%). V is TRBV2 and J is TRBJ2-7, with D possibly called TRBD1 or TRBD2 (6 bases each). Looked up from germline, CDR1 is SNHLY and CDR2 is FYNNEI. The V end was cut by 5 bases, the J end by 3 bases, with 14 bases between. CDR3 size: 14 residues. The DNA for the CDR3 is TGTGCCAGCAGTCGCGGGGTAGGGGGCTACGAGCAGTACTTC. Translating gives CASSRGVGGYEQYF.

Concerning this clonotype: Germline is not matched at one junction end, which may reflect a read error. The chain uses TRBV2 and TRBJ2-1, with 9 bases fitting TRBD2. Germline V gene data show CDR1 as SNHLY and CDR2 as FYNNEI. The CDR3 consists of 14 residues. CDR3 in amino acids: CASSGPAGGNEQFF. The CDR3 DNA sequence: TGTGCTAGCAGTGGACCAGCGGGAGGCAATGAGCAGTTCTTC.

This clonotype was seen at least ten times. The chain couples TRBV19 to TRBJ2-2, with 7 bases matching TRBD1. CDR3 length: 16 residues. The trim removed 4 bases at V and 0 bases at J, leaving 5 bases unmatched. Germline CDR1 and CDR2: LNHDA and SQIVND (reference sequence). The CDR3: CASSTRQGANTGELFF. CDR3 coding DNA: TGTGCCAGTAGTACGAGACAGGGAGCGAACACCGGGGAGCTGTTTTTT.

At least ten counts were recorded for this clonotype. This chain joins TRBV24-1 and TRBJ2-3; 8 bases are shared with TRBD1. V lost 2 bases and J lost 2; bases outside the gene matches: 5. This CDR3 region has 16 residues. Per germline, CDR1 KGHDR and CDR2 SFDVKD. This CDR3 reads CATSDWGTGVTDTQYF. The DNA of the CDR3 is TGTGCCACCAGTGATTGGGGGACAGGAGTCACAGATACGCAGTATTTT.

The table lists this clonotype with a few counts. The rearrangement uses TRBV5-4 and TRBJ1-6; D is ambiguous. Trimming removed 2 bases from V and 14 bases from J, with 14 bases in between. CDR3 length: 13 residues. Germline CDR1 and CDR2: SGHNT and YYREEE (reference sequence). DNA for the CDR3: TGTGCCAGCAGCTTCCCCGGACTGAAGGCCCTCCACTTT. Its protein is CASSFPGLKALHF.

This clonotype appeared many times. V gene TRBV20-1 combines with J gene TRBJ2-7; 7 bases map to TRBD2. This CDR3 region has 13 residues. The V gene's germline CDR1 is DFQATT and CDR2 SNEGSKA (reference sequence). J lost 2 bases, V lost 5 bases, and 6 bases had no gene match. The CDR3 loop reads CSAGTSETYEQYF. For the CDR3, the DNA is TGCAGTGCTGGTACTAGCGAGACCTACGAGCAGTACTTC.

Many counts were recorded for this clonotype. The V gene is TRBV20-1, the J gene TRBJ2-3; 8 bases are a match to TRBD1. CDR1 and CDR2 (germline): DFQATT, SNEGSKA (reference sequence). The length of the CDR3 is 16 residues. V shed 4 bases, J shed 7 bases, and the junction held 16 bases outside the gene matches. The CDR3 bases are TGCAGTGCTATGAGTGTGTCGGGACAGGCGGGAAATACGCAGTATTTT. This codes for CSAMSVSGQAGNTQYF.

This clonotype was seen at least ten times. The CDR3 DNA sequence: TGTGCCAGCAGCCCGGACCTCCTGAGCACAGATACGCAGTATTTT. It yields the protein CASSPDLLSTDTQYF. This chain uses TRBV7-3 with TRBJ2-3; no clear D gene. The ends were cut back, 5 bases at V and 0 bases at J, with 12 bases in the middle. CDR3 length equals 15 residues. CDR1 SGHTA and CDR2 FQGTGA come from the germline V gene.

This chain links TRBV12-5 with TRBJ2-1; 12 nucleotides align to TRBD2. Germline CDR1 LGHNT, CDR2 FRNRAP. The CDR3 spans 15 residues. Trimming at V came to 1 base and at J to 8 bases, leaving 3 bases not matched to a gene. DNA of the CDR3: TGTGCTAGTGGTTTGGGGACTAGCGGGAACCATGAGCAGTTCTTC. Translating gives CASGLGTSGNHEQFF.

This clonotype turned up a few times. The chain combines TRBV4-1 with TRBJ1-2; 7 nucleotides align to TRBD1. Germline V CDR1 and CDR2: MGHRA, YSYEKL. The CDR3 runs to 15 residues. V dropped 4 bases and J dropped 0; count of bases not matched to a gene: 5. CDR3 region: CASSPRDSANYGYTF. DNA of the CDR3: TGCGCCAGCAGCCCTAGGGACAGCGCTAACTATGGCTACACCTTC.

This clonotype was found many times. J is TRBJ2-1 and V is TRBV6-1, with TRBD2 identical over 12 bases. From germline, CDR1 is MNHNS and CDR2 SASEGT. This CDR3 is 16 amino acids long. V was pared by 3 bases and J by 8 bases, with 8 bases of the junction left unmatched. The CDR3: CASSESSGRAGDEQFF. The CDR3 bases are TGTGCCAGCAGTGAGTCTAGCGGGAGGGCCGGAGATGAGCAGTTCTTC.